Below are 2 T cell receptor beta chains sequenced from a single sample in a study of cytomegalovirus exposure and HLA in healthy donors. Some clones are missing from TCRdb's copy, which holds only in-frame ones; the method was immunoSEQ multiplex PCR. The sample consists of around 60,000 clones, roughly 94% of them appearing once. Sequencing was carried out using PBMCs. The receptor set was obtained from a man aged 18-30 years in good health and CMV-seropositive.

CDR3 in DNA: TGTGCCAGCAGCCAAGATCAGGGGTCTACTCTGTCTGGGGCCAACGTCCTGACTTTC. Protein sequence: CASSQDQGSTLSGANVLTF. This chain links TRBV4-2 with TRBJ2-6; a possible D gene is TRBD1 (6 bases). Per germline, CDR1 LGHNA and CDR2 YNFKEQ. CDR3 length: 19 residues. The V gene lost 0 bases and the J gene lost 1 base, with 16 bases spanning the gap.

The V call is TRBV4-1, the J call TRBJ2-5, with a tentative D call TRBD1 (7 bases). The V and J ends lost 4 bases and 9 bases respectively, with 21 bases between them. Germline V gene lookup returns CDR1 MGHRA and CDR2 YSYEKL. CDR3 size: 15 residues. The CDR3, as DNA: TGCGCCAGCAGCCTGTTCGGGACAGCAAGGGGGGCCCAGTACTTC. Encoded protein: CASSLFGTARGAQYF.